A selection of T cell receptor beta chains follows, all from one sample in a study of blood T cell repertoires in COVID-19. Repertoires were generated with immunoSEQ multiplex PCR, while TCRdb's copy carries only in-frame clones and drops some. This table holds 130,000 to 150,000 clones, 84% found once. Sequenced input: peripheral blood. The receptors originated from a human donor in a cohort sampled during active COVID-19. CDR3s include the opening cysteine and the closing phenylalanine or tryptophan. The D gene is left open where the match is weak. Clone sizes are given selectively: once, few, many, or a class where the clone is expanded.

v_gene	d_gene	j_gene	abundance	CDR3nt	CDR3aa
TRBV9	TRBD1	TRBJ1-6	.	TGTGCCAGCAGCCCTCGGACAGGGGGCGCGGGTTCACCCCTCCACTTT	CASSPRTGGAGSPLHF
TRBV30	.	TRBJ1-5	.	TGTGCCTGGAGCGATAGACGGGAGCCCCAGCATTTT	CAWSDRREPQHF
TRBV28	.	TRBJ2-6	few	TGTGCCAGCAGTGACCAGGGCCAGTCTGTTTCTGGGGCCAACGTCCTGACTTTC	CASSDQGQSVSGANVLTF
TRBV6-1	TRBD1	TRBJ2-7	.	TGTGCCAGCAGTGAACAGAGGTGGACAGGGTTTCTCTACGAGCAGTACTTC	CASSEQRWTGFLYEQYF
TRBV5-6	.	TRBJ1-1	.	TGTGCCAGCAGCCCTCCCCAGGGATACACTGAAGCTTTCTTT	CASSPPQGYTEAFF
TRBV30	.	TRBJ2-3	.	TGTGCCCGCCGTCGGGGGAGCACAGATACGCAGTATTTT	CARRRGSTDTQYF
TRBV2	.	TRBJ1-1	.	TGTGCCAGCGAACAATTCCTTAACACTGAAGCTTTCTTT	CASEQFLNTEAFF
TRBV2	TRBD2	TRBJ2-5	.	TGTGCCAGCAGTGGATGGGGACTAGCGGGGGAGCAAGAGACCCAGTACTTC	CASSGWGLAGEQETQYF
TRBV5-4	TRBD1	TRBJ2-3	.	TGTGCCAGCAGCTTGGGGGGACAGGACACAGATACGCAGTATTTT	CASSLGGQDTDTQYF
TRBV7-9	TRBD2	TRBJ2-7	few	TGTGCCAGCAGCCATAGGGCTAGCGGGCCTTACGAGCAGTACTTC	CASSHRASGPYEQYF
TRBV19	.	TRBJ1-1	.	TGTGCCAGTAGTATTGGGGGCTTGAACACTGAAGCTTTCTTT	CASSIGGLNTEAFF
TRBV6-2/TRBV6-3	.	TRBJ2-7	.	TGTGCCAGCAGTTACCTACAGCGGGCCTACGAGCAGTACTTC	CASSYLQRAYEQYF
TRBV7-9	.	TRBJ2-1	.	TGTGCCAGCAGCTTAGGGAATAGCGGTTACAATGAGCAGTTCTTC	CASSLGNSGYNEQFF
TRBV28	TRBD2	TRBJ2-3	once	TGTGCCGTTAGCGGGGGCACAGATACGCAGTATTTT	CAVSGGTDTQYF
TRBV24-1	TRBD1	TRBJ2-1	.	TGTGCCACCAGTGGACAGGGATCCTACAATGAGCAGTTCTTC	CATSGQGSYNEQFF
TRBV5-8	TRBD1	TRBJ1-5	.	TGTGCCAGCAGCTACACAGGGGGGAATCAGCCCCAGCATTTT	CASSYTGGNQPQHF
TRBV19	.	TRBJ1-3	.	TGTGCCAGTAGTATCCAGGCGAGCTCTGGAAACACCATATATTTT	CASSIQASSGNTIYF
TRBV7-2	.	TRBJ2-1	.	TGTGCCAGCAGCTTGGGGCGGGGGCCCTACAATGAGCAGTTCTTC	CASSLGRGPYNEQFF
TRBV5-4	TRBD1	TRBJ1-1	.	TGTGCCAGCAGCTCCTGGGTGACAGGGGGCTCGGGGACTGAAGCTTTCTTT	CASSSWVTGGSGTEAFF
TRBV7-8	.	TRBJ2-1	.	TGTGCCAGCAACCCAGGGGGGCAGGGGGGTCATGAGCAGTTCTTC	CASNPGGQGGHEQFF
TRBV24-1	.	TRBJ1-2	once	TGTGCCACCAGTGGCCGGGACTACGAAGGCTACACCTTC	CATSGRDYEGYTF
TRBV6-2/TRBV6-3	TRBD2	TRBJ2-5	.	TGTGCCAGCAGACCTAGCGGGGGGCAAGAGACCCAGTACTTC	CASRPSGGQETQYF
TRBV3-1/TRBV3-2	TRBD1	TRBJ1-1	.	TGTGCCAGCAGTCCCGGGACAGGGAAAGCTTTCTTT	CASSPGTGKAFF
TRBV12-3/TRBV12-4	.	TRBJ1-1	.	TGTGCCAGCAGTTTCAGCGGTTATGAAGCTTTCTTT	CASSFSGYEAFF
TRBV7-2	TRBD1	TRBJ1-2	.	TGTGCCAGCAGCACCGACAGGGGAGGCGGCTACACCTTC	CASSTDRGGGYTF
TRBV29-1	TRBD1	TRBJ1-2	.	TGCAGCGTCATCCCCGGGACAGGGGCCGGCTACACCTTC	CSVIPGTGAGYTF
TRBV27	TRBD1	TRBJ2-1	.	TGTGCCAGCAGGAAGACAGGGGGAGGTGAGCAGTTCTTC	CASRKTGGGEQFF
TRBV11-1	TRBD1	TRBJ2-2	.	TGTGCCAGCAGCCGACAGGGGGCGATCCCCGGGGAGCTGTTTTTT	CASSRQGAIPGELFF
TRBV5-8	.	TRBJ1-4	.	TGTGCCAGCAGCCCGGGAGGAGGGCCAACTAATGAAAAACTGTTTTTT	CASSPGGGPTNEKLFF
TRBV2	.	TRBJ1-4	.	TGTGCCAGCAGTTACCTTCTGGTCGGTGAAAAACTGTTTTTT	CASSYLLVGEKLFF
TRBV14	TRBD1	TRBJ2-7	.	TGTGCCAGCAGCCAAGTTCCTACAGGGGCCTACGAGCAGTACTTC	CASSQVPTGAYEQYF
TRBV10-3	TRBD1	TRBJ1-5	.	TGTGCCACCCAGGGGGGACATAGCAATCAGCCCCAGCATTTT	CATQGGHSNQPQHF
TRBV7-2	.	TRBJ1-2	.	TGTGCCAGCAGCCCAGAGGAGGGGAGGTATGGTGGCTACACCTTC	CASSPEEGRYGGYTF
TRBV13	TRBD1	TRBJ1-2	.	TGTGCCAGCAGCCCGGGGGAGGGGACAGGGGGCTACACACTGAATGGCTACACCTTC	CASSPGEGTGGYTLNGYTF
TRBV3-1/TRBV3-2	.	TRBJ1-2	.	TGTGCCAGCAGCCAAGAGATAGGAGGGTTTGAGTGGCCTAACTATGGCTACACCTTC	CASSQEIGGFEWPNYGYTF
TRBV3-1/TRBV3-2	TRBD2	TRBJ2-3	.	TGTGCCAGCCGGGGGGGGAGGAATACGCAGTATTTT	CASRGGRNTQYF
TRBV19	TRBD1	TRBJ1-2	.	TGTGCCAGTACCTCTCGGACAGGAGATATTTATGGCTACACCTTC	CASTSRTGDIYGYTF
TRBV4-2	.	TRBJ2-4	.	TGTGCCAGCAGCCCCCCCCTTTTAGAGTACATTCAGTACTTC	CASSPPLLEYIQYF
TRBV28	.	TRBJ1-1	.	TGTGCCAGCAGTTTACGTAACACTGAAGCTTTCTTT	CASSLRNTEAFF
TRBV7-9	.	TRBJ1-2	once	TGTGCCAGCAGCTCTGCAGGGTTAATCCCTAACTATGGCTACACCTTC	CASSSAGLIPNYGYTF
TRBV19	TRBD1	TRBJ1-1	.	TGTGCCAGTAGTTTCACAGGGGCGGCTGAAGCTTTCTTT	CASSFTGAAEAFF
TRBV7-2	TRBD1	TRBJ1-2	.	TGTGCCAGCAGCGCTTACGGGACAGTCCCTAACTATGGCTACACCTTC	CASSAYGTVPNYGYTF
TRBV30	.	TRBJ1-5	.	TGTGCCTGGAGTGCCCCCGGGCAGCCCCAGCATTTT	CAWSAPGQPQHF
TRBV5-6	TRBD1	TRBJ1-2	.	TGTGCCAGCAGCTCTGTGCGATTTGGACAGGGGGTGGGTGGCTACACCTTC	CASSSVRFGQGVGGYTF
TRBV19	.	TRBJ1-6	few	TGTGCCAGTAGTATCAGTCCAGGGGTAAATTCACCCCTCCACTTT	CASSISPGVNSPLHF